This T cell receptor (beta chain) emerged from a study of OX40 agonist ivuxolimab in advanced cancers. Turning to the study itself: The patients' treatment was ivuxolimab, an agonistic anti-OX40 (CD134) antibody.

Measured with immunoSEQ multiplex PCR; TCRdb has only the in-frame clones, and not every one. This table has around 150,000 clones, over 75% appearing once. Trimming removed 2 bases from V and 7 bases from J, with 17 bases in between. CDR3 size: 15 residues. CDR1 and CDR2 (germline): SNHLY, FYNNEI. Here the sequenced sample was CD4+ or CD8+ T cells sorted from blood, taken in a trial of the OX40 agonist ivuxolimab. The origin of this receptor is an adult with an advanced solid tumor such as melanoma, head and neck, liver or kidney cancer. V and J are TRBV2 and TRBJ1-2; no reliable D call. Here the CDR3 DNA reads TGTGCCAGCAGTGAAATGTCCATCATGATCACTGGCTACACCTTC. Protein sequence: CASSEMSIMITGYTF.